Below, one TCR beta chain is given with its context. Its antigen is undetermined. Germline loops: CDR1 SGHNT, CDR2 YENEEA. The CDR3 runs 14 residues. Peripheral blood from each donor was collected in a volume of ten milliliters. The authors ran a second PCR of 7 to 11 cycles using a sample-barcoded 5' primer and a J-beta primer mix. Each cDNA was tagged by a template-switch adaptor containing 12 random nucleotides. A single record per CDR3 protein comes from TCRdb applying MiXCR to the 5' RACE reads. The sample records over a million distinct CDR3 sequences, approximately 26% being singletons. This specimen belongs to a study of blood T cells in healthy people across ages. Findings and caveats of the study: Both naive CD4+ cell counts and diversity were greater in long-lived donors than in aged donors.

The same sample was also studied in work on T cells of mothers and their children. This second study notes: Sample barcodes and 2-4 random nucleotides were added by the M1S primer of the second PCR.

This receptor was identified in a girl aged 2-10 years in good health. The sample was blood. J is TRBJ2-1 and V is TRBV11-3; D is unclear. The J call may be in error: the DNA end matches TRBJ2-5 better. CDR3 coding DNA: TGTGCCAGCAGCGAGGTCGGTGGCCAAGAGACCCAGTACTTC. Translating it yields CASSEVGGQETQYF.